This T cell receptor (beta chain) was recovered during a study of HIV-infected patients and healthy controls. Whole-study context: The CD4:CD8 ratio increased slightly in early therapy, but CD8 counts showed no consistent change.

This clonotype has ten or more counts. Whole blood was used without fractionation, so all unsorted peripheral T cells were included. Reverse transcription used 450 to 500 ng RNA and constant-region primers for alpha and beta. Using multiplexing indices, alpha and beta chain libraries were generated apart by chain-specific third strand synthesis. MiXCR was run by TCRdb on the 5' RACE reads, yielding one entry per CDR3 protein. This sample carries about 7,600 distinct CDR3 sequences, about 9% of them seen once, and the ten largest clones take about 20%. The CDR3 length is 13 residues. V dropped 0 bases and J dropped 10 bases, with 10 bases sitting between them. Germline V gene lookup returns CDR1 LGHNA and CDR2 YNFKEQ.

The input for sequencing was blood, taken before antiretroviral therapy. This sequence originates from an adult with HIV infection. This chain uses TRBV4-2 with TRBJ2-1; possible D gene TRBD2, 6 bases. The CDR3 loop reads CASSQEVGGEQFF. CDR3 bases: TGTGCCAGCAGCCAAGAGGTGGGGGGAGAGCAGTTCTTC.